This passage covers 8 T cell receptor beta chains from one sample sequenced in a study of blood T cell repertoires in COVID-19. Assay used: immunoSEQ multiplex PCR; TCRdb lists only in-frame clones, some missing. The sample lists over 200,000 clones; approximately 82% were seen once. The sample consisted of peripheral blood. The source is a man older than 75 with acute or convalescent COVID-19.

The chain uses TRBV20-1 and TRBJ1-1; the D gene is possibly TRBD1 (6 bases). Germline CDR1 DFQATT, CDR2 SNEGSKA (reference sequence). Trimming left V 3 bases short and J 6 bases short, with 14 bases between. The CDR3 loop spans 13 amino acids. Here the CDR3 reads CSASTGRESEAFF. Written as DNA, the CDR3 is TGCAGTGCTAGTACAGGGAGGGAATCTGAAGCTTTCTTT.

The CDR3 nucleotides read TGTGCCAGCAGCCCACAGACAGTAAGCACAGATACGCAGTATTTT. Protein: CASSPQTVSTDTQYF. The chain employs TRBV11-2 and TRBJ2-3; TRBD1 is a possible D gene (5 bases). The ends were cut back, 5 bases at V and 0 bases at J, with 12 bases in the middle. CDR1 is SGHAT and CDR2 is FQNNGV in the germline V gene. The CDR3 is 15 amino acids.

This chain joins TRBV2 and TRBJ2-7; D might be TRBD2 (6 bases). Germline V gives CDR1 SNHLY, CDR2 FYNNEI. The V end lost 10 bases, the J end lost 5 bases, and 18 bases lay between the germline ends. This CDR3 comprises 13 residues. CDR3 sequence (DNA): TGTGCCACTGACAGAGGGAGGAGGAACGAGCAGTACTTC. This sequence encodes CATDRGRRNEQYF.

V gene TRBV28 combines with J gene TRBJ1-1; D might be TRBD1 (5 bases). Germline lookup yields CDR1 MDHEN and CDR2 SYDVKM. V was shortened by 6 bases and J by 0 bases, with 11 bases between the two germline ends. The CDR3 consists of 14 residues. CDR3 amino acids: CASSTPTVNTEAFF. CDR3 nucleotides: TGTGCCAGCAGCACCCCGACAGTGAACACTGAAGCTTTCTTT.

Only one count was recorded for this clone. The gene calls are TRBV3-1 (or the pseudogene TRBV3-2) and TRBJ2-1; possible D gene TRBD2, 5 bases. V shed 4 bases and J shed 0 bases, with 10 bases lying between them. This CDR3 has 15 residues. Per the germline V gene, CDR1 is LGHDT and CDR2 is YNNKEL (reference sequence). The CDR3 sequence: CASSRGVSSYNEQFF. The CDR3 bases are TGTGCCAGCAGCCGGGGAGTTAGCTCCTACAATGAGCAGTTCTTC.

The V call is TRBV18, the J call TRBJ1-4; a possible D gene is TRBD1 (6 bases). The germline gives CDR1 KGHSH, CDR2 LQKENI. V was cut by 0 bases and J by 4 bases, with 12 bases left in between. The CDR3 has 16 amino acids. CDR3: CASSPPSTGDNEKLFF. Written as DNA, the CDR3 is TGTGCCAGCTCACCACCGTCGACAGGCGATAATGAAAAACTGTTTTTT.

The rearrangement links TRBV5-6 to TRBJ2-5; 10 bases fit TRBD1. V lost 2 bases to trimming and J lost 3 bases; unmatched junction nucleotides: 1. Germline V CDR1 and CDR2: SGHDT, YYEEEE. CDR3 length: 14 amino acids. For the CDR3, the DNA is TGTGCCAGCAGCTTAGGGACAGGGGAAGAGACCCAGTACTTC. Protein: CASSLGTGEETQYF.

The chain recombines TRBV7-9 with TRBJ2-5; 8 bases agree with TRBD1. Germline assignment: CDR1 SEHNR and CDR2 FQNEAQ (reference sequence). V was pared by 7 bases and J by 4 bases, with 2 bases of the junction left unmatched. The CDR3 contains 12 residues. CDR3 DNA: TGTGCCAGCACAGGGGGCGCAGAGACCCAGTACTTC. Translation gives CASTGGAETQYF.